Listed below are T cell receptor beta chains from one sample, sequenced in a study of T cells in Graves' hyperthyroidism and ophthalmopathy. TCRdb reprocessed the multiplex PCR reads via MiXCR and lists one record per CDR3 protein. The sample gives about 520,000 distinct CDR3 sequences, about 24% of which show up once; around 11% is in the top ten. Sequences were obtained from blood. The receptors derive from a woman aged 30 to 39 with Graves' ophthalmopathy. The conserved cysteine and the conserved F or W are not part of the CDR3 here. Fields, in order: CDR3 length, V gene, J gene, CDR3 protein.

11	TRBV15	TRBJ2-7	ATSRTTQTVQY
12	TRBV6-1	TRBJ1-2	ASSEGTGRRGYT
14	TRBV5-6	TRBJ2-7	ASSPPAQDRSWRQY
13	TRBV4-3	TRBJ1-1	ASSQDSGLNTEAF
9	TRBV15	TRBJ2-7	ATSSFYEQY
11	TRBV30	TRBJ2-5	AWSAYGGETQY
14	TRBV6-1	TRBJ1-1	ASTLGGSQGVAEAF
12	TRBV6-5	TRBJ1-2	ASSYISGLGGYT
12	TRBV5-1	TRBJ1-1	ASRNVLANTEAF
12	TRBV6-1	TRBJ2-2	ASSADRAGRELF
12	TRBV6-1	TRBJ1-3	ASSQLRSGNTIY
13	TRBV10-3	TRBJ2-7	AISESTGGGYEQY
12	TRBV4-1	TRBJ2-5	ASSQGVLQETQY
13	TRBV3-1	TRBJ1-1	ASSQPGQGNTEAF
12	TRBV7-2	TRBJ1-1	ASRHGQANTEAF
11	TRBV7-2	TRBJ1-1	ASRRTGQGEAF
13	TRBV28	TRBJ2-4	ASSTGQTAKNIQY
13	TRBV5-1	TRBJ2-7	ASSLRGQGVYEQY
13	TRBV6-1	TRBJ1-2	ASSRKWDSNYGYT
15	TRBV20-1	TRBJ2-7	SARDLKRALSSYEQY
11	TRBV6-5	TRBJ1-2	ASSYSEGRFLT
12	TRBV19	TRBJ1-3	ASSRATSGNTIY
12	TRBV20-1	TRBJ2-7	SASSPGQNYEQY
14	TRBV5-1	TRBJ2-1	ASSALAGVHYNEQF
13	TRBV7-2	TRBJ1-1	ASSAATGGTTEAF
17	TRBV6-2/TRBV6-3	TRBJ1-5	ASSYSKAPLPLFNQPQH
12	TRBV2	TRBJ2-7	ASSPKGVSYEQY
10	TRBV27	TRBJ2-7	STAGLFNEQY
11	TRBV28	TRBJ1-1	ASCRRMNTEAF
10	TRBV2	TRBJ1-1	ASRGSRTEAF
11	TRBV12-3/TRBV12-4	TRBJ1-1	ASSYRADREAF
13	TRBV6-5	TRBJ2-7	ASSYVDRGTHEQY
14	TRBV19	TRBJ1-1	ASSIQGGLMNTEAF
13	TRBV10-3	TRBJ2-7	AISGSGRGSYEQY